The 5 T cell receptor beta chains below come from one sample, sequenced in a study of cytomegalovirus exposure and HLA in healthy donors. TCRdb's table, derived via immunoSEQ multiplex PCR, lists solely in-frame clones and lacks some. The sample contains approximately 270,000 clones, almost 90% of which appear only once. Input material: PBMCs. The source of these receptors is a woman aged 18 to 35 in good health and CMV-seronegative.

This chain uses TRBV7-9 with TRBJ2-3; TRBD1 matches 8 bases. This CDR3 is built from 14 residues. The trim removed 5 bases at V and 5 bases at J, leaving 6 bases unmatched. The germline V gene has CDR1 SEHNR and CDR2 FQNEAQ (reference sequence). CDR3 amino acids: CASSPRTGLDTQYF. DNA for the CDR3: TGTGCCAGCAGCCCAAGGACAGGGTTAGATACGCAGTATTTT.

V and J are TRBV5-6 and TRBJ2-2; weak D call: TRBD1 (6 bases). Germline CDR1 is SGHDT and CDR2 is YYEEEE. This CDR3 region has 14 residues. Trimming removed 3 bases from V and 6 bases from J, with 12 bases in between. CDR3: CASSYPGDPGELFF. The CDR3 nucleotides are TGTGCCAGCAGCTACCCAGGGGACCCCGGGGAGCTGTTTTTT.

In this sample, this clone turned up once. The rearrangement joins TRBV6-5 to TRBJ1-4; TRBD1 matches 10 bases. Trimming took 4 bases from V and 5 from J; bases not matched to a gene: 4. The CDR3 has 15 amino acids. Per the germline V gene, CDR1 is MNHEY and CDR2 is SVGAGI. CDR3 region: CASSSLTGGNEKLFF. The CDR3 DNA follows: TGTGCCAGCAGTTCCCTGACAGGGGGCAATGAAAAACTGTTTTTT.

In its sample, this clone was seen a few times. V gene TRBV29-1 combines with J gene TRBJ1-2; maybe TRBD1 (5 bases). The CDR3 is made up of 10 amino acids. The V gene lost 4 bases and the J gene lost 8 bases, with 8 bases spanning the gap. CDR1 is SQVTM and CDR2 is ANQGSEA in the germline V gene. CDR3 nucleotide sequence: TGCAGCGTTGCAGGGCACGGCTACACCTTC. Translating gives CSVAGHGYTF.

This clone was seen a few times. This chain joins TRBV5-1 and TRBJ1-2; 7 nucleotides agree with TRBD1. Germline V gene data show CDR1 as SGHRS and CDR2 as YFSETQ. The CDR3 length is 13 residues. The J segment lost 3 bases and the V segment lost 5 bases, leaving 4 bases of the junction unmatched. In DNA form, the CDR3 reads TGCGCCAGCAGATCCGGGACAGACTATGGCTACACCTTC. It codes for CASRSGTDYGYTF.